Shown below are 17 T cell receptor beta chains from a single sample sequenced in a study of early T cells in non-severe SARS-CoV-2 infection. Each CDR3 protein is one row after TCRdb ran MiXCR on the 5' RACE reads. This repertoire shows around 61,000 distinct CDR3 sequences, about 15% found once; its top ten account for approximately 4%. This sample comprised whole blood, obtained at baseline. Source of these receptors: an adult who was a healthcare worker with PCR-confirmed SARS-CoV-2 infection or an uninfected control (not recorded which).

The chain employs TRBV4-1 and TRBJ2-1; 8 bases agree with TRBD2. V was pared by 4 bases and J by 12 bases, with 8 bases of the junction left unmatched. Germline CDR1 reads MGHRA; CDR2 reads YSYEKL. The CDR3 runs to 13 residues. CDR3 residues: CASSPLGLVRQFF. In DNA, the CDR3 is TGCGCCAGCAGCCCCTTGGGACTAGTTAGGCAGTTCTTC.

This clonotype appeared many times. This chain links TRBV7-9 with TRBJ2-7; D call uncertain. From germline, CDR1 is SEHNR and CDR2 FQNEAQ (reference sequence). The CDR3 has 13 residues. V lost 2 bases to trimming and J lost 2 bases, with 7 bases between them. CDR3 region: CASSLNSAYEQYF. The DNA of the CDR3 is TGTGCCAGCAGCTTAAACTCTGCCTACGAGCAGTACTTC.

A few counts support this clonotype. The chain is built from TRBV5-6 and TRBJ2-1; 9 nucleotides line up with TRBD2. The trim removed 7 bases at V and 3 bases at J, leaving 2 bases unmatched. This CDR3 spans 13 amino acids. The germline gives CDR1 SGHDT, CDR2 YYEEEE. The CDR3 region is CASGLALYNEQFF. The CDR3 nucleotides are TGTGCCAGCGGACTAGCGCTCTACAATGAGCAGTTCTTC.

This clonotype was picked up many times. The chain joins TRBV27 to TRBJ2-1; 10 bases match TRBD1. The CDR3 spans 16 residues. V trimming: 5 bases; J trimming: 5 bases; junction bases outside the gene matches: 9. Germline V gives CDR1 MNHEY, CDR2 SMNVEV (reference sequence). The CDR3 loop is CASSHYRQGANNEQFF. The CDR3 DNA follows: TGTGCCAGCAGTCATTACCGACAGGGGGCTAACAATGAGCAGTTCTTC.

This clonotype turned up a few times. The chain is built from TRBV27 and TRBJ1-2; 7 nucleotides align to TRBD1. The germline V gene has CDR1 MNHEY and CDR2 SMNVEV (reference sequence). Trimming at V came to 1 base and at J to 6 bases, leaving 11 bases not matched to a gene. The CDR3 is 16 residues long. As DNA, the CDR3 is TGTGCCAGCAGTTTATTTTGGACAGGTGGAACCGATGGCTACACCTTC. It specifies CASSLFWTGGTDGYTF.

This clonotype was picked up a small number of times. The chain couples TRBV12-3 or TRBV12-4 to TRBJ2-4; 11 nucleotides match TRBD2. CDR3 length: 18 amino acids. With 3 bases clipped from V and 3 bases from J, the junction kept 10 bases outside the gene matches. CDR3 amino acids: CASSLRASGGRGKNIQYF. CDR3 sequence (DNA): TGTGCCAGCAGTTTGAGGGCTAGCGGGGGGCGGGGCAAAAACATTCAGTACTTC.

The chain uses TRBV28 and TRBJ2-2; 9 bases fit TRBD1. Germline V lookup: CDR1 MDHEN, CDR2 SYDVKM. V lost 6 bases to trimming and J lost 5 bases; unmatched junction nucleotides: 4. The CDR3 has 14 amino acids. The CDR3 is CASRPGQGTGELFF. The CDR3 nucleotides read TGTGCCAGCAGACCGGGACAGGGAACCGGGGAGCTGTTTTTT.

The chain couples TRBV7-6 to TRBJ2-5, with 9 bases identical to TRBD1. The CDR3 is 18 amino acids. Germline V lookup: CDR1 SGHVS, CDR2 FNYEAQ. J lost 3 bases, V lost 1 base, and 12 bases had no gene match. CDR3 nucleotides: TGTGCCAGCAGCTTAGACTGGTCGACAGGGGGATGGAAAGAGACCCAGTACTTC. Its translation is CASSLDWSTGGWKETQYF.

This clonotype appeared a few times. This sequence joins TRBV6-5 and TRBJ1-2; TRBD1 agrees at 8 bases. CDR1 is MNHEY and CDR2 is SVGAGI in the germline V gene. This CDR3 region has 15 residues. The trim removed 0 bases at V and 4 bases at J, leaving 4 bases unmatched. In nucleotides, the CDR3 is TGTGCCAGCAGTTACTCGACGGGACAGGTCTATGGCTACACCTTC. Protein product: CASSYSTGQVYGYTF.

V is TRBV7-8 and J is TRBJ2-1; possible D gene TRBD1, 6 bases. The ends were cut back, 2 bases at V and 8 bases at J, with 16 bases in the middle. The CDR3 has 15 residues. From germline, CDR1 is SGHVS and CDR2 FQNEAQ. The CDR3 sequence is CASSLNVQGNHEQFF. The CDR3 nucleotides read TGTGCCAGCAGCTTAAACGTCCAGGGGAACCATGAGCAGTTCTTC.

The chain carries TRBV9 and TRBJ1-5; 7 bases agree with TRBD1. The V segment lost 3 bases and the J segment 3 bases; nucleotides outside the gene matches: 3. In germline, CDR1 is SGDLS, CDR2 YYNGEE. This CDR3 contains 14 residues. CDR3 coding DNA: TGTGCCAGCAGCGCCGGGACAGACAATCAGCCCCAGCATTTT. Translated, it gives CASSAGTDNQPQHF.

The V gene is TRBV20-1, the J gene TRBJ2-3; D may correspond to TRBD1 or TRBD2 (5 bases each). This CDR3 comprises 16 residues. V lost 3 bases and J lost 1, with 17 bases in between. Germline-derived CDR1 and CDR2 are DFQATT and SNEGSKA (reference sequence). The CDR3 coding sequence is TGCAGTGCTAGTTCCGGGACCGCCCTTCGCACAGATACGCAGTATTTT. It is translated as CSASSGTALRTDTQYF.

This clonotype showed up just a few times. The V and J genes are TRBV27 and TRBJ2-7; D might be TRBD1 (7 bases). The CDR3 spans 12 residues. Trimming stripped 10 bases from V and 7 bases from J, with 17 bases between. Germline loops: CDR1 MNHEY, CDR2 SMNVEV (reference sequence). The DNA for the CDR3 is TGTGCCACCGGAGGGGGCGAGGGGGAGCAGTACTTC. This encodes CATGGGEGEQYF.

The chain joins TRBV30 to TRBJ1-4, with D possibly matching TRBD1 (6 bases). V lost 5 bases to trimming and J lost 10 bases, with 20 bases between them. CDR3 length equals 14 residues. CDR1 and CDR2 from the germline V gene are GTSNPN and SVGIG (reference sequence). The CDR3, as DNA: TGTGCCTGGGAACCGGGACACGGCCCGGGAAAACTGTTTTTT. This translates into CAWEPGHGPGKLFF.

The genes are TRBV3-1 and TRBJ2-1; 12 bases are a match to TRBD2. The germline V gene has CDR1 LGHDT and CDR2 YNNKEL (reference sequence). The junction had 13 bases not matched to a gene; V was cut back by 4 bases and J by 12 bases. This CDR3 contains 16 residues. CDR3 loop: CASSRSPGLAGGVQFF. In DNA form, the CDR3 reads TGTGCCAGCAGCCGGTCCCCGGGACTAGCGGGTGGTGTGCAGTTCTTC.

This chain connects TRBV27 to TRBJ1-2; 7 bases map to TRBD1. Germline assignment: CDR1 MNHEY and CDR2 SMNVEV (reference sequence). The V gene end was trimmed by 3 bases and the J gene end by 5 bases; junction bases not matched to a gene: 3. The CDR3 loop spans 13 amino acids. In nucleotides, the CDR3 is TGTGCCAGCAGTTTCAGGGGGGGTTATGGCTACACCTTC. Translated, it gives CASSFRGGYGYTF.

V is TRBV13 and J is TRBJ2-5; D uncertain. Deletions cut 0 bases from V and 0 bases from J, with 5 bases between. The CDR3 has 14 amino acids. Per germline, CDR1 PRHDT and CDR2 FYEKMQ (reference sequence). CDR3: CASSLGGNQETQYF. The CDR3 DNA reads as TGTGCCAGCAGCTTAGGGGGCAACCAAGAGACCCAGTACTTC.